A selection of T cell receptor beta chains follows, all from one sample in a study of blood T cell repertoires in COVID-19. Method: immunoSEQ multiplex PCR; TCRdb's copy keeps in-frame clones and lacks some. The data hold about 35,000 clones, with about 89% observed a single time. Sequencing input: peripheral blood. All receptors derive from an older man with active COVID-19. Each CDR3 is given with its conserved first and last residue. A D gene is named only where the DNA matches it firmly. Size tells how often a clone was seen (once, few, many) or the class of an expanded clone, and some rows leave it out.

clone size,D gene,V gene,CDR3 length,J gene,CDR3 protein,CDR3 DNA
-,TRBD2,TRBV3-1/TRBV3-2,17,TRBJ2-5,CASSPGLRSGTGETQYF,TGTGCCAGCAGCCCCGGCTTGAGGAGCGGGACGGGAGAGACCCAGTACTTC
-,-,TRBV24-1,16,TRBJ2-1,CATSDPGLLGGNEQFF,TGTGCCACCAGTGATCCGGGACTCCTCGGGGGCAATGAGCAGTTCTTC
-,TRBD1,TRBV4-1,20,TRBJ1-3,CASSQFRRGTGEAPGNTIYF,TGCGCCAGCAGCCAATTCCGTCGGGGCACAGGGGAAGCGCCTGGAAACACCATATATTTT
-,TRBD1,TRBV27,14,TRBJ2-3,CASSLRNRGDTQYF,TGTGCCAGCAGTTTACGAAACAGGGGAGATACGCAGTATTTT
-,TRBD2,TRBV6-2/TRBV6-3,16,TRBJ2-3,CASSRGLAGATDTQYF,TGTGCCAGCAGTCGGGGACTAGCGGGAGCCACAGATACGCAGTATTTT
few,TRBD1,TRBV18,14,TRBJ2-3,CASSRDSYTDTQYF,TGTGCCAGCTCACGGGACAGTTACACAGATACGCAGTATTTT
-,TRBD1,TRBV28,14,TRBJ2-5,CASKTGTAQETQYF,TGTGCCAGCAAGACCGGGACAGCCCAAGAGACCCAGTACTTC
-,TRBD1,TRBV6-5,15,TRBJ1-1,CASSRATGGRTEAFF,TGTGCCAGCAGTCGCGCGACAGGGGGCCGGACTGAAGCTTTCTTT
once,TRBD2,TRBV4-3,17,TRBJ2-4,CASSPGTSGRMSNIQYF,TGCGCCAGCAGCCCCGGGACTAGCGGGAGGATGTCTAACATTCAGTACTTC
-,-,TRBV20-1,11,TRBJ2-5,CSARVGETQYF,TGCAGTGCTAGAGTCGGGGAGACCCAGTACTTC
-,-,TRBV19,15,TRBJ1-5,CASSIGGGSNQPQHF,TGTGCCAGTAGTATAGGAGGGGGAAGCAATCAGCCCCAGCATTTT
few,TRBD2,TRBV28,15,TRBJ2-2,CASRGRAGLTGELFF,TGTGCCAGCAGGGGGAGGGCAGGGCTAACCGGGGAGCTGTTTTTT
-,-,TRBV2,13,TRBJ1-2,CASSVAGQDGYTF,TGTGCCAGCAGTGTGGCAGGGCAAGATGGCTACACCTTC
-,-,TRBV13,13,TRBJ2-3,CASSLGLADTQYF,TGTGCCAGCAGCTTAGGGCTAGCAGATACGCAGTATTTT
-,-,TRBV7-9,13,TRBJ1-2,CASSGPLSYGYTF,TGTGCCAGCAGTGGCCCCCTTTCCTATGGCTACACCTTC
-,TRBD2,TRBV5-4,16,TRBJ2-3,CASSLSGRSGADTQYF,TGTGCCAGCAGCCTCAGCGGGAGGTCTGGGGCAGATACGCAGTATTTT
-,-,TRBV21-1,17,TRBJ2-1,CASSKDQRGVVYNEQFF,TGTGCCAGCAGCAAAGACCAGCGGGGAGTGGTCTACAATGAGCAGTTCTTC
-,TRBD1,TRBV7-2,14,TRBJ2-5,CASSFATGFETQYF,TGTGCCAGCAGCTTCGCGACAGGGTTCGAGACCCAGTACTTC
-,TRBD1,TRBV7-2,13,TRBJ2-2,CASSLDRVGELFF,TGTGCCAGCAGCCTAGACAGGGTTGGGGAGCTGTTTTTT
once,-,TRBV6-5,16,TRBJ1-4,CASSYSSQGTGEKLFF,TGTGCCAGCAGTTACTCCTCACAGGGCACGGGTGAAAAACTGTTTTTT
-,TRBD1,TRBV5-6,17,TRBJ1-2,CASSIATGKGANYGYTF,TGTGCCAGCAGCATCGCGACAGGGAAGGGAGCTAACTATGGCTACACCTTC
-,-,TRBV7-2,15,TRBJ2-2,CASSFGGSNTGELFF,TGTGCCAGCAGCTTCGGAGGTTCGAACACCGGGGAGCTGTTTTTT
-,-,TRBV19,14,TRBJ1-1,CASSIQTGEPEAFF,TGTGCCAGTAGTATCCAGACGGGAGAACCTGAAGCTTTCTTT
-,TRBD2,TRBV27,15,TRBJ2-7,CASSFAGLAAYEQYF,TGTGCCAGCAGTTTTGCGGGACTAGCCGCCTACGAGCAGTACTTC
-,TRBD1,TRBV7-9,11,TRBJ2-5,CASSLQGAQYF,TGTGCCAGCAGCCTGCAGGGGGCCCAGTACTTC
-,TRBD2,TRBV29-1,15,TRBJ2-2,CSAGGGRAVTGELFF,TGCAGCGCCGGTGGGGGGAGGGCGGTCACCGGGGAGCTGTTTTTT
-,-,TRBV18,15,TRBJ2-6,CASSEQGTGANVLTF,TGTGCCAGCTCAGAACAGGGAACTGGGGCCAACGTCCTGACTTTC
-,-,TRBV18,13,TRBJ1-5,CASSPGAHQPQHF,TGTGCCAGCTCACCTGGGGCGCATCAGCCCCAGCATTTT
few,TRBD2,TRBV11-3,15,TRBJ2-1,CASSFGGSGFNEQFF,TGTGCCAGCAGCTTTGGCGGGAGTGGTTTCAATGAGCAGTTCTTC
once,-,TRBV28,12,TRBJ1-5,CAASGFDQPQHF,TGTGCCGCGTCGGGTTTCGATCAGCCCCAGCATTTT
-,-,TRBV30,13,TRBJ2-5,CAWSNSGPMTQYF,TGTGCCTGGAGTAACAGCGGGCCCATGACCCAGTACTTC
once,-,TRBV15,13,TRBJ2-5,CATSRGREETQYF,TGTGCCACCAGCAGGGGGAGAGAAGAGACCCAGTACTTC
-,TRBD1,TRBV12-3/TRBV12-4,13,TRBJ2-5,CASSRQGQETQYF,TGTGCCAGCAGCCGACAGGGCCAAGAGACCCAGTACTTC
-,-,TRBV6-6,16,TRBJ1-5,CASSYSAGATYQPQHF,TGTGCCAGCAGTTATTCGGCGGGGGCCACATATCAGCCCCAGCATTTT
-,TRBD2,TRBV19,18,TRBJ2-1,CASSIRGRLAGTRNEQFF,TGTGCCAGTAGTATTAGGGGCAGACTAGCGGGGACCAGGAATGAGCAGTTCTTC
medium-sized,-,TRBV5-1,15,TRBJ1-4,CASRRVAGLNEKLFF,TGCGCCAGCAGGCGGGTGGCAGGACTTAATGAAAAACTGTTTTTT
-,TRBD1,TRBV18,16,TRBJ1-2,CASSPLPTGANYGYTF,TGTGCCAGCTCACCACTTCCAACAGGGGCTAATTATGGCTACACCTTC
-,-,TRBV28,14,TRBJ1-2,CASSWGGRGDGYTF,TGTGCCAGCAGTTGGGGGGGCCGTGGGGATGGCTACACCTTC
-,-,TRBV28,15,TRBJ2-7,CASSEHRDLPYEQYF,TGTGCCAGCAGCGAACACAGGGATTTGCCCTACGAGCAGTACTTC
-,TRBD2,TRBV27,15,TRBJ2-7,CASSPTLAGLGEQYF,TGTGCCAGCAGTCCCACTTTAGCGGGACTGGGGGAGCAGTACTTC
-,-,TRBV5-1,16,TRBJ1-3,CASSLGAASSGNTIYF,TGCGCCAGCAGCTTGGGGGCCGCAAGCTCTGGAAACACCATATATTTT
-,TRBD1,TRBV27,15,TRBJ1-2,CASSSGQGGSYGYTF,TGTGCCAGCAGTTCCGGACAGGGTGGGTCCTATGGCTACACCTTC
-,TRBD2,TRBV6-2/TRBV6-3,17,TRBJ2-3,CASSYSAPSGSPDTQYF,TGTGCCAGCAGTTACTCCGCGCCTAGCGGGAGCCCAGATACGCAGTATTTT
-,TRBD1,TRBV9,16,TRBJ2-2,CASSVYGTGGMGELFF,TGTGCCAGCAGCGTTTATGGGACAGGGGGGATGGGGGAGCTGTTTTTT
-,-,TRBV9,13,TRBJ2-2,CASSTRNTGELFF,TGTGCCAGCAGCACACGGAACACCGGGGAGCTGTTTTTT
-,TRBD2,TRBV5-1,13,TRBJ2-3,CASEAGDTDTQYF,TGCGCCAGCGAGGCGGGGGACACAGATACGCAGTATTTT
once,TRBD1,TRBV28,16,TRBJ1-3,CASSPSRTGRRNTIYF,TGTGCCAGCAGTCCCTCTAGGACAGGGAGGAGAAACACCATATATTTT
-,-,TRBV2,15,TRBJ1-2,CASTRGQSSLWGYTF,TGTGCCAGCACGAGAGGACAGTCCTCGCTGTGGGGCTACACCTTC
-,TRBD2,TRBV11-2,15,TRBJ2-7,CASRLLLGGGYEQYF,TGTGCCAGCAGATTGCTACTTGGCGGGGGATACGAGCAGTACTTC
-,-,TRBV19,16,TRBJ2-6,CASRSEGSLGANVLTF,TGTGCCAGTAGGTCAGAGGGCTCTCTGGGGGCCAACGTCCTGACTTTC
-,TRBD1,TRBV28,15,TRBJ2-7,CASSRKQGAAYEQYF,TGTGCCAGCAGTCGGAAACAGGGGGCGGCCTACGAGCAGTACTTC
-,-,TRBV4-3,16,TRBJ1-6,CASSQQGLGANSPLHF,TGCGCCAGCAGCCAACAGGGCCTAGGGGCTAATTCACCCCTCCACTTT
-,TRBD1,TRBV5-4,12,TRBJ2-7,CASSSQGREQYF,TGTGCCAGCAGCTCACAGGGGCGCGAGCAGTACTTC
-,-,TRBV10-3,12,TRBJ2-7,CAISKTVYEQYF,TGTGCCATCTCTAAGACAGTCTACGAGCAGTACTTC
-,-,TRBV19,14,TRBJ1-6,CASSGQPYNSPLHF,TGTGCCAGTAGTGGGCAGCCCTATAATTCACCCCTCCACTTT